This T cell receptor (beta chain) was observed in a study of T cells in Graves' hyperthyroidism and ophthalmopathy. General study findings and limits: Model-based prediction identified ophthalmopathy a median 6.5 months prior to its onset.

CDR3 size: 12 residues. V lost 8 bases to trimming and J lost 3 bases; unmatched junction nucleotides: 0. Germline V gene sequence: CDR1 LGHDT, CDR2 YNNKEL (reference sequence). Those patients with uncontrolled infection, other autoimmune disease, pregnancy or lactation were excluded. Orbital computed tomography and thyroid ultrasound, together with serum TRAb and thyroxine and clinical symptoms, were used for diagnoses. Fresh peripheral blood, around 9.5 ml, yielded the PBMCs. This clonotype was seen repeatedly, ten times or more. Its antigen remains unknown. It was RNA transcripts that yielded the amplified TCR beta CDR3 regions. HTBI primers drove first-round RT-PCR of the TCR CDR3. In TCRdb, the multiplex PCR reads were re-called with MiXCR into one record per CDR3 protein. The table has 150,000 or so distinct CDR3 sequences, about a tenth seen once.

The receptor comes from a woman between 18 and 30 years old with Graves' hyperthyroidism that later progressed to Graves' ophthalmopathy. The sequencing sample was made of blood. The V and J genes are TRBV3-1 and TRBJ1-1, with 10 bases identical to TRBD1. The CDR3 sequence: CASGQGDTEAFF. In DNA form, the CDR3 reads TGTGCCAGCGGACAGGGGGACACTGAAGCTTTCTTT.